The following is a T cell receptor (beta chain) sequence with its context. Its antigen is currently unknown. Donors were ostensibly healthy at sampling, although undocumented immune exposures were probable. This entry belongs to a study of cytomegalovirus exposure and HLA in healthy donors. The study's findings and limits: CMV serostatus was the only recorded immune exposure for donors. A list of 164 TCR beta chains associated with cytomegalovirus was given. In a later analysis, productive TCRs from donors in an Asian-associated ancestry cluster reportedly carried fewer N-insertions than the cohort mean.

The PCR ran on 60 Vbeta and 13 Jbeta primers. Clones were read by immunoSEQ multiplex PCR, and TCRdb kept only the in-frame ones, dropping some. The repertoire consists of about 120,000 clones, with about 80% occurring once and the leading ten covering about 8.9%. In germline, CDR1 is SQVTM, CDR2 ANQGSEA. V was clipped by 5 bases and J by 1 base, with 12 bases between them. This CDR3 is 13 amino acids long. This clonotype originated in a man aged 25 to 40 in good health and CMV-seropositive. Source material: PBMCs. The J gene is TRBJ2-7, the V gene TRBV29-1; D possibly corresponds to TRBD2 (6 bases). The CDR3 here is CSVRDSLSYEQYF. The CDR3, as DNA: TGCAGCGTTCGGGACTCCCTTTCCTACGAGCAGTACTTC.